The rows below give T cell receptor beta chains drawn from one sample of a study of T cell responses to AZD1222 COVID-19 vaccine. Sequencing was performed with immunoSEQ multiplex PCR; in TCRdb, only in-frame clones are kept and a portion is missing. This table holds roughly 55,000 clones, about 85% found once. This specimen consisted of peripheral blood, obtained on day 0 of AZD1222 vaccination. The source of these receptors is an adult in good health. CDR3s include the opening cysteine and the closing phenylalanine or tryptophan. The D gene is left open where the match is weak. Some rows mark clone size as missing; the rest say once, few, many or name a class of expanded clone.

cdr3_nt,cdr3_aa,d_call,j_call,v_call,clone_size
TGTGCCAGCAGTGACCACAGGGGAGGGGGCTACACCTTC,CASSDHRGGGYTF,TRBD1,TRBJ1-2,TRBV6-4,NA
TGTGCCAGCAGCTTGGCCGGGTATGGCTACACCTTC,CASSLAGYGYTF,NA,TRBJ1-2,TRBV5-5,once
TGTGCCTGGAGGGGCCTCTCTGGAAACACCATATATTTT,CAWRGLSGNTIYF,NA,TRBJ1-3,TRBV30,once
TGTGCCAGCACCCCTGAGGGACAGGATAATTCACCCCTCCACTTT,CASTPEGQDNSPLHF,TRBD1,TRBJ1-6,TRBV2,NA
TGTGCCAGCAGTCAGACAGGGAGGACTGAAGCTTTCTTT,CASSQTGRTEAFF,TRBD1,TRBJ1-1,TRBV2,once
TGTGCCAGCAGATCGAACACCGGGGAGCTGTTTTTT,CASRSNTGELFF,NA,TRBJ2-2,TRBV28,NA
TGTGCCAGCACCGGCACCAGGTACACTGAAGCTTTCTTT,CASTGTRYTEAFF,NA,TRBJ1-1,TRBV28,once
TGTGCCAGCAGCGCCAACAGTTTGGGCTACACCTTC,CASSANSLGYTF,NA,TRBJ1-2,TRBV7-2,NA
TGCGCCAGCAGCCAAGATCGGACAGGGGGACCCGGGGAGCTGTTTTTT,CASSQDRTGGPGELFF,TRBD1,TRBJ2-2,TRBV4-1,NA
TGTGCCAGCACCGAGTTCTACGAGCAGTACTTC,CASTEFYEQYF,NA,TRBJ2-7,TRBV2,few
TGTGCCAGCAGTTATTTCGGTCCCCCGGACACCGGGGAGCTGTTTTTT,CASSYFGPPDTGELFF,NA,TRBJ2-2,TRBV6-5,NA
TGTGCCAGTAGTATAGCCAGGAGCCTTAGCGAAAGGCTGTTTTTT,CASSIARSLSERLFF,NA,TRBJ1-4,TRBV19,NA
TGTGCCAGCAGCTTGAGCGGAGGCACAGATACGCAGTATTTT,CASSLSGGTDTQYF,NA,TRBJ2-3,TRBV7-3,NA
TGTGCCAGCAGTGAAGGCGGGCTCTATAATTCACCCCTCCACTTT,CASSEGGLYNSPLHF,NA,TRBJ1-6,TRBV6-1,NA
TGTGCCAGCACCCAGGGCCTCCATCAGCCCCAGCATTTT,CASTQGLHQPQHF,NA,TRBJ1-5,TRBV12-3/TRBV12-4,NA
TGTGCCAGCAGCCCGCCCGGGACACTGAACACTGAAGCTTTCTTT,CASSPPGTLNTEAFF,NA,TRBJ1-1,TRBV5-5,NA
TGTGCCAGCAGTTACTCCAAATCGACAGATACGCAGTATTTT,CASSYSKSTDTQYF,NA,TRBJ2-3,TRBV6-6,once
TGTGCCAGCAGTGAAGTTGGGGTTTATTCACCCCTCCACTTT,CASSEVGVYSPLHF,NA,TRBJ1-6,TRBV25-1,once
TGCAGCGTTGAAGTTTCAACGATGCGGTTCTTC,CSVEVSTMRFF,NA,TRBJ2-1,TRBV29-1,NA
TGTGCCAGCAGCCCTCGCGGGCCTTATGAAGCTTTCTTT,CASSPRGPYEAFF,NA,TRBJ1-1,TRBV7-9,few
TGTGCCACCAGTGGCCAGGGGGGTGTAGTCGGCAATCAGCCCCAGCATTTT,CATSGQGGVVGNQPQHF,TRBD1,TRBJ1-5,TRBV24-1,NA
TGCGCCAGCAGTGCCGGGACTAGCGGGGGGGCAGATACGCAGTATTTT,CASSAGTSGGADTQYF,TRBD2,TRBJ2-3,TRBV10-2,NA
TGTGCCAGCAGTGATCAGGGGGGGCCCTACGAGCAGTACTTC,CASSDQGGPYEQYF,NA,TRBJ2-7,TRBV2,once
TGTGCCAGCAGCTGGGGACAGAGCTACGAGCAGTACTTC,CASSWGQSYEQYF,TRBD1,TRBJ2-7,TRBV7-8,NA
TGTGCCAGCAGTGAAACTGTGAACACTGAAGCTTTCTTT,CASSETVNTEAFF,NA,TRBJ1-1,TRBV25-1,NA
TGTGCCAGCAGTGTCCTAGCGGAGACCGGGGAGCTGTTTTTT,CASSVLAETGELFF,TRBD2,TRBJ2-2,TRBV7-9,NA